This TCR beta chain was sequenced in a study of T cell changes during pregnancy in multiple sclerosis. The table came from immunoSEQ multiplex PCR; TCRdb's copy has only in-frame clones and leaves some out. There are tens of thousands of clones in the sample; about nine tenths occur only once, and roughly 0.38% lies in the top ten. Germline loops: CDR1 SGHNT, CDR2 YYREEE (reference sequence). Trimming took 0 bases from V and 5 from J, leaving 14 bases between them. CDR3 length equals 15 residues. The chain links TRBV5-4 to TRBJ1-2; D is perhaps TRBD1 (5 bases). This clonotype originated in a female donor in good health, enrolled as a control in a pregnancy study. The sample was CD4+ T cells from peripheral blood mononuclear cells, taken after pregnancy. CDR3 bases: TGTGCCAGCAGCTTGGTGGAGGGGCGGCTGTATGGCTACACCTTC. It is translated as CASSLVEGRLYGYTF.